This T cell receptor beta chain originates from a study of blood T cell repertoires in COVID-19. The overall study: COVID-19 samples, acute and convalescent, were from the United States, Italy and Spain.

Repertoires were generated with immunoSEQ multiplex PCR, while TCRdb's copy carries only in-frame clones and drops some. The sample carries around 190,000 clones, about 88% recorded once. The germline V and J ends were trimmed by 4 bases and 0 bases, with 16 bases remaining between them. Germline V gene data show CDR1 as MNHEY and CDR2 as SMNVEV (reference sequence). This CDR3 has 16 residues. The chain is built from TRBV27 and TRBJ2-7; tentatively, D is TRBD1 (5 bases). The TCR was taken from a man over 45 with COVID-19, enrolled during active disease. The sequenced sample was peripheral blood. The CDR3 nucleotides are TGTGCCAGCAGTTCTAAGCAGACAGCTTACTCCTACGAGCAGTACTTC. It encodes CASSSKQTAYSYEQYF.